This record covers a single T cell receptor (beta chain). The antigen is not known. The data stem from a study of CD8 T cells in ankylosing spondylitis. Study outcomes and limitations: A TCR beta motif made of eight highly homologous variants seemed typical of ankylosing spondylitis blood. Enrichment of disease-linked clones was reportedly significant in matched ankylosing spondylitis synovial fluid. CD8+ by phenotype, disease-linked clones were relatively rare in peripheral blood.

Germline CDR1 reads DFQATT; CDR2 reads SNEGSKA (reference sequence). Trimming pared 6 bases from V and 8 bases from J, leaving 13 bases between. This CDR3 comprises 11 residues. Libraries for TCR beta were made by quantitative 5'-RACE with molecular barcodes. MiXCR, applied by TCRdb to the 5' RACE reads, yields one record per CDR3 protein. The sample lists roughly 400,000 distinct CDR3 sequences, under 25% occurring once. V gene TRBV20-1 combines with J gene TRBJ1-2; D gene unclear. The sequencing sample was made of blood, either unsorted or a sorted T cell fraction (not recorded which). The TCR originated in a male donor with ankylosing spondylitis. The CDR3 spells CSATPGRGYTF. The CDR3 DNA follows: TGCAGTGCGACCCCGGGCCGGGGCTACACCTTC.